Listed here are 28 T cell receptor beta chains from one sample, sequenced in a study of cytomegalovirus exposure and HLA in healthy donors. The PCR used 60 Vbeta and 13 Jbeta primers. The repertoire was sequenced with immunoSEQ multiplex PCR; TCRdb's copy has only in-frame clones and lacks some. Counted here are 150,000 to 180,000 clones, 70% to 80% occurring once; the ten biggest clones make up roughly 4%. Sequencing was done on a sample of PBMCs. Receptors were obtained from a woman in her forties in good health and CMV-seronegative.

The chain uses TRBV15 and TRBJ2-7; a possible D gene is TRBD2 (6 bases). The CDR3 is 15 residues long. Looked up from germline, CDR1 is LNHNV and CDR2 is YYDKDF (reference sequence). Trimming stripped 5 bases from V and 5 bases from J, with 19 bases between. In nucleotides, the CDR3 is TGTGCCACCAGCGAAGAGGCGGGGCGAATCCACGAGCAGTACTTC. Protein product: CATSEEAGRIHEQYF.

This chain joins TRBV28 and TRBJ2-3; 8 bases are a match to TRBD2. The CDR3 consists of 16 residues. The germline V gene has CDR1 MDHEN and CDR2 SYDVKM. J gave up 6 bases and V 2 bases, and 10 bases lay outside the gene matches. The CDR3 nucleotides read TGTGCCAGCAGTTTAACGGGGGGGGCCAAGGGGGATACGCAGTATTTT. Its protein product is CASSLTGGAKGDTQYF.

V usage is TRBV13 and J usage is TRBJ2-3; the D gene is possibly TRBD2 (6 bases). V was clipped by 4 bases and J by 3 bases, with 11 bases between them. CDR1 and CDR2 from the germline V gene are PRHDT and FYEKMQ (reference sequence). The CDR3 has 14 residues. The CDR3 coding sequence is TGTGCCAGCAGCTCTCGGGGGAGGACAGATACGCAGTATTTT. This sequence encodes CASSSRGRTDTQYF.

The rearrangement uses TRBV7-9 and TRBJ1-1, with D perhaps matching TRBD1 (5 bases). Between the trimmed V and J ends, which lost 3 bases and 11 bases, there was a span of 16 bases. Germline values: CDR1 SEHNR, CDR2 FQNEAQ (reference sequence). The CDR3 consists of 13 residues. This CDR3 reads CASSFGGVSLAFF. Here the CDR3 DNA reads TGTGCCAGCAGCTTTGGAGGGGTGTCGTTGGCTTTCTTT.

The chain has TRBV6-5 and TRBJ2-5; the D gene is possibly TRBD1 (6 bases). Germline values: CDR1 MNHEY, CDR2 SVGAGI. V lost 6 bases and J 3 bases, leaving 11 bases between the germline ends. This CDR3 has 13 residues. The CDR3: CASSRHREETQYF. CDR3 in DNA: TGTGCCAGCAGCCGACACAGGGAAGAGACCCAGTACTTC.

CDR3: CASSPLTGLGGNQPQHF. The CDR3 nucleotides read TGTGCCAGCAGCCCTTTAACAGGGCTCGGTGGCAATCAGCCCCAGCATTTT. The genes are TRBV5-5 and TRBJ1-5, with a weak D call TRBD1 (6 bases). Trimming removed 4 bases from V and 2 bases from J, with 19 bases in between. The CDR3 is 17 residues long. Per germline, CDR1 SGHKS and CDR2 YYEKEE (reference sequence). Looking up the rest from reference TRBV5-5 and TRBJ1-5 gives the full variable domain: DAGVTQSPTHLIKTRGQQVTLRCSPISGHKSVSWYQQVLGQGPQFIFQYYEKEERGRGNFPDRFSARQFPNYSSELNVNALLLGDSALYLCASSPLTGLGGNQPQHFGDGTRLSIL.

V and J are TRBV13 and TRBJ2-5; TRBD2 matches at 8 bases. The CDR3 spans 16 residues. The trim removed 5 bases at V and 2 bases at J, leaving 10 bases unmatched. CDR1 and CDR2 (germline): PRHDT, FYEKMQ (reference sequence). CDR3 nucleotide sequence: TGTGCCAGCAGCACTGGCGGGGGGCCCTTACAAGAGACCCAGTACTTC. Translating it yields CASSTGGGPLQETQYF.

The chain has TRBV28 and TRBJ2-1; D perhaps matches TRBD2 (5 bases). Deletions cut 6 bases from V and 7 bases from J, with 10 bases between. Germline V lookup: CDR1 MDHEN, CDR2 SYDVKM. This CDR3 has 12 residues. The CDR3 region is CASSPTGNEQFF. In nucleotides, the CDR3 is TGTGCCAGCAGCCCTACGGGAAATGAGCAGTTCTTC.

The gene calls are TRBV2 and TRBJ1-1, with D possibly being TRBD1 (5 bases). Trimming shortened V by 5 bases and J by 7 bases, and 26 bases separated the two germline ends. Germline V gene lookup returns CDR1 SNHLY and CDR2 FYNNEI. This CDR3 has 17 residues. For the CDR3, the DNA is TGTGCCAGCAGTCGGGGGATGCAGGGCATGCCTGGGGGTGAAGCTTTCTTT. Translated: CASSRGMQGMPGGEAFF.

The V and J genes are TRBV5-1 and TRBJ1-2; 7 bases align to TRBD1. Germline V gene data show CDR1 as SGHRS and CDR2 as YFSETQ. CDR3 length: 15 amino acids. V shed 4 bases and J 0 bases; nucleotides not matched to a gene: 6. The chain's CDR3 is CASSLGQAPNYGYTF. The DNA of the CDR3 is TGCGCCAGCAGCCTCGGACAGGCCCCTAACTATGGCTACACCTTC.

CDR3 loop: CASRGQGFDEQYF. The CDR3, as DNA: TGTGCCAGCAGGGGACAGGGGTTCGACGAGCAGTACTTC. The chain joins TRBV6-1 to TRBJ2-7, with 10 bases aligning to TRBD1. CDR1 and CDR2 (germline): MNHNS, SASEGT. Unmatched junction bases numbered 4, after V lost 6 bases and J lost 5 bases. CDR3 length: 13 amino acids.

The chain employs TRBV30 and TRBJ1-2; TRBD1 matches at 8 bases. Per the germline V gene, CDR1 is GTSNPN and CDR2 is SVGIG (reference sequence). CDR3 length equals 13 residues. V dropped 1 base and J dropped 8; count of bases not matched to a gene: 6. The CDR3 here is CAWSADRERGYTF. The CDR3 coding sequence is TGTGCCTGGAGTGCGGACAGGGAAAGAGGCTACACCTTC.

This clone turned up a few times. At one end, the junction sequence differs from germline, possibly due to a read error. The sample has other DNA sequences that encode this CDR3 too. The rearrangement links TRBV11-2 to TRBJ2-6, with D uncertain. The CDR3 runs 15 residues. Germline CDR1 is SGHAT and CDR2 is FQNNGV. The CDR3 DNA reads as TGTGCTAGCAGCTTAGACGTTACTGGGGCCAACGTCCTGACTTTC. Protein: CASSLDVTGANVLTF.

This chain uses TRBV19 with TRBJ1-4; 10 bases are shared with TRBD1. Germline CDR1 reads LNHDA; CDR2 reads SQIVND (reference sequence). The CDR3 covers 13 residues. Trimming removed 4 bases from V and 11 bases from J; junction bases left unmatched: 4. Written as DNA, the CDR3 is TGTGCCAGTAGTAACGACAGGGGGCGGAAACTGTTTTTT. Translated: CASSNDRGRKLFF. The variable domain in full, completed from reference TRBV19 and TRBJ1-4, reads DGGITQSPKYLFRKEGQNVTLSCEQNLNHDAMYWYRQDPGQGLRLIYYSQIVNDFQKGDIAEGYSVSREKKESFPLTVTSAQKNPTAFYLCASSNDRGRKLFFGSGTQLSVL.

The chain uses TRBV10-3 and TRBJ1-4; the D is unclear. CDR1 is ENHRY and CDR2 is SYGVKD in the germline V gene. The ends were cut back, 3 bases at V and 0 bases at J, with 14 bases in the middle. The length of the CDR3 is 17 residues. For the CDR3, the DNA is TGTGCCATCAGTGAAACGAAGTTTTCGGCAACTAATGAAAAACTGTTTTTT. Residues: CAISETKFSATNEKLFF.

The chain is built from TRBV10-3 and TRBJ2-5, with 8 bases that match TRBD1. There are 15 residues in the CDR3. The ends lost 3 bases at V and 3 bases at J; junction bases unmatched: 6. The germline CDR1 and CDR2 sequences are ENHRY and SYGVKD. The CDR3, as DNA: TGTGCCATCAGTGAATGGACAGGGAATGAAGAGACCCAGTACTTC. Protein product: CAISEWTGNEETQYF.

This clone was counted once. This chain uses TRBV19 with TRBJ1-1; D unclear. The CDR3 loop spans 12 amino acids. Looked up from germline, CDR1 is LNHDA and CDR2 is SQIVND (reference sequence). The ends were cut back, 5 bases at V and 1 base at J, with 5 bases in the middle. The DNA for the CDR3 is TGTGCCAGTAGTGCAGAGAACACTGAAGCTTTCTTT. This sequence encodes CASSAENTEAFF. Full variable domain (outside the CDR3, taken from reference TRBV19 and TRBJ1-1): DGGITQSPKYLFRKEGQNVTLSCEQNLNHDAMYWYRQDPGQGLRLIYYSQIVNDFQKGDIAEGYSVSREKKESFPLTVTSAQKNPTAFYLCASSAENTEAFFGQGTRLTVV.

The chain carries TRBV9 and TRBJ1-3; 12 bases fit TRBD1. CDR1 is SGDLS, CDR2 YYNGEE, per germline. Germline trimming cut 2 bases from V and 9 bases from J; bases unmatched to any gene: 6. This CDR3 spans 15 amino acids. The CDR3 sequence: CASSVLGQGAATIYF. The CDR3 coding sequence is TGTGCCAGCAGCGTCCTGGGACAGGGGGCTGCCACCATATATTTT. Complete variable domain (other parts from reference TRBV9 and TRBJ1-3): DSGVTQTPKHLITATGQRVTLRCSPRSGDLSVYWYQQSLDQGLQFLIQYYNGEERAKGNILERFSAQQFPDLHSELNLSSLELGDSALYFCASSVLGQGAATIYFGEGSWLTVV.

The chain couples TRBV2 to TRBJ1-3; no definite D call. Germline assignment: CDR1 SNHLY and CDR2 FYNNEI. Trimming removed 8 bases from V and 0 bases from J, with 8 bases in between. This CDR3 is built from 13 residues. CDR3 DNA: TGTGCCAGCGCTAGTAGCTCTGGAAACACCATATATTTT. Translating gives CASASSSGNTIYF.

This clone was observed a handful of times. V gene TRBV13 combines with J gene TRBJ2-7; a possible D gene is TRBD1 (5 bases). The CDR3 contains 15 residues. V dropped 0 bases and J dropped 0 bases, with 9 bases sitting between them. Germline assignment: CDR1 PRHDT and CDR2 FYEKMQ (reference sequence). CDR3 amino acids: CASSLGGRASYEQYF. In nucleotides, the CDR3 is TGTGCCAGCAGCTTAGGGGGCAGGGCCTCCTACGAGCAGTACTTC. Looking up the rest from reference TRBV13 and TRBJ2-7 gives the full variable domain: AAGVIQSPRHLIKEKRETATLKCYPIPRHDTVYWYQQGPGQDPQFLISFYEKMQSDKGSIPDRFSAQQFSDYHSELNMSSLELGDSALYFCASSLGGRASYEQYFGPGTRLTVT.

This rearrangement joins TRBV6-5 to TRBJ1-2; D unclear. Germline V lookup: CDR1 MNHEY, CDR2 SVGAGI. V dropped 8 bases and J dropped 4 bases, with 14 bases sitting between them. This CDR3 contains 13 residues. The CDR3 protein is CASGEGPSYGYTF. CDR3 bases: TGTGCCAGCGGAGAAGGCCCCAGCTATGGCTACACCTTC.

This chain links TRBV18 with TRBJ2-5; 7 nucleotides align to TRBD1. With the DNA end fitting TRBJ2-7 better, the J assignment may be wrong. This CDR3 is built from 14 residues. CDR1 is KGHSH and CDR2 is LQKENI in the germline V gene. The CDR3 DNA sequence: TGTGCCAGCTCACCTCCGGGACAGCCCTACGAGCAGTACTTC. This encodes CASSPPGQPYEQYF.

V gene TRBV11-2 combines with J gene TRBJ2-3; 10 positions agree with TRBD2. The CDR3 totals 17 residues. The J segment lost 6 bases and the V segment lost 5 bases, leaving 14 bases of the junction unmatched. The germline V gene encodes CDR1 SGHAT and CDR2 FQNNGV. The CDR3 coding sequence is TGTGCCAGCAGCCTAAGATGGTCTAGCGGGGGTGATGATACGCAGTATTTT. This translates into CASSLRWSSGGDDTQYF.

The chain couples TRBV4-1 to TRBJ1-2; TRBD1 is a possible D gene (5 bases). V lost 2 bases, J lost 8 bases, and 15 bases lay in between. From germline, CDR1 is MGHRA and CDR2 YSYEKL. The CDR3 extends over 14 amino acids. The CDR3 is CASSQPGGVRGYTF. The CDR3, as DNA: TGCGCCAGCAGCCAACCGGGAGGGGTCAGGGGCTACACCTTC.

The rearrangement uses TRBV5-1 and TRBJ2-7, with D perhaps TRBD1 (6 bases). Germline V gene lookup returns CDR1 SGHRS and CDR2 YFSETQ. V shed 3 bases and J shed 3 bases, with 13 bases lying between them. The CDR3 loop spans 14 amino acids. In DNA, the CDR3 is TGCGCCAGCAGCTCCTTCGGACAGCGCTACGAGCAGTACTTC. Translated, it gives CASSSFGQRYEQYF.

The rearrangement links TRBV10-3 to TRBJ2-5, with D uncertain. This CDR3 has 14 residues. Germline V CDR1 and CDR2: ENHRY, SYGVKD. V gave up 0 bases and J gave up 3 bases, with 8 bases separating them. The CDR3 DNA reads TGTGCCATCAGTGAGTCGATCCAGAAAGAGACCCAGTACTTC. Its translation: CAISESIQKETQYF.

The chain couples TRBV10-2 to TRBJ1-5, with 10 positions matching TRBD1. Losses at the gene ends were 9 bases for V and 3 bases for J; bases not matched to a gene: 8. CDR3 length: 15 amino acids. Germline CDR1 is WSHSY and CDR2 is SAAADI. The CDR3 DNA follows: TGCGCCAGTGGGGTCGGGACAGGGGACAATCAGCCCCAGCATTTT. Encoded protein: CASGVGTGDNQPQHF.

The chain recombines TRBV29-1 with TRBJ1-1, with TRBD1 as a possible D gene (6 bases). Germline CDR1 is SQVTM and CDR2 is ANQGSEA. V was pared by 3 bases and J by 5 bases, with 10 bases between. The CDR3 totals 12 residues. CDR3 nucleotide sequence: TGCAGCGTTGAGGGAGGGGGGACTGAAGCTTTCTTT. Its protein is CSVEGGGTEAFF.